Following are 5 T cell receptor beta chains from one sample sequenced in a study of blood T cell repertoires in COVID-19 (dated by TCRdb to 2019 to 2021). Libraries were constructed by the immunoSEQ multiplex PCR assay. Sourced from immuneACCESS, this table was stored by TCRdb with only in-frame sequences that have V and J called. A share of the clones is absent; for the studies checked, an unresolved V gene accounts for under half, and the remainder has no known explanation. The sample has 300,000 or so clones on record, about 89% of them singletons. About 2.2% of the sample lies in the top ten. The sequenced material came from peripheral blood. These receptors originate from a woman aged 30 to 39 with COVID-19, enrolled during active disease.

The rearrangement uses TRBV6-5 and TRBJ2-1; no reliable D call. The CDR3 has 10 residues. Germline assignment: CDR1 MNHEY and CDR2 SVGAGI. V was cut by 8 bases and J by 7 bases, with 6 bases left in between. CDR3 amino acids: CASGLNEQFF. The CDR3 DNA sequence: TGTGCCAGCGGGCTGAATGAGCAGTTCTTC.

CDR3 in amino acids: CASSIFLAGLYEQYF. The CDR3 DNA follows: TGTGCCAGTAGTATCTTCCTAGCGGGTCTTTACGAGCAGTACTTC. The gene calls are TRBV19 and TRBJ2-7; 8 positions match TRBD2. The CDR3 consists of 15 residues. J was trimmed by 4 bases and V by 3 bases; bases with no gene match: 8. Per the germline V gene, CDR1 is LNHDA and CDR2 is SQIVND (reference sequence).

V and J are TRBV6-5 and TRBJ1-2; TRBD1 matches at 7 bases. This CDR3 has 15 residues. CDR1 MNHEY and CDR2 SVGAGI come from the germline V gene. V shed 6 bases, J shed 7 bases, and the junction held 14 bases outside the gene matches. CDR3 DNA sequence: TGTGCCAGCAGGGCCTCCGGGACAGAGTTTTTTGGCTACACCTTC. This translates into CASRASGTEFFGYTF.

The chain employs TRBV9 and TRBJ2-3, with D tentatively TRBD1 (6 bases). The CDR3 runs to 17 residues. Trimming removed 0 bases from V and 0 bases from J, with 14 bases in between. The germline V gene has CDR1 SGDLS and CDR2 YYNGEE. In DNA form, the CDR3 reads TGTGCCAGCAGCGTAGCTACGACAGGATCTAGCACAGATACGCAGTATTTT. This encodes CASSVATTGSSTDTQYF.

Here the CDR3 reads CASTKQGLPEAFF. CDR3 in DNA: TGTGCCAGCACAAAACAGGGCCTGCCTGAAGCTTTCTTT. V usage is TRBV6-5 and J usage is TRBJ1-1, with a tentative D call TRBD1 (6 bases). The CDR3 runs to 13 residues. Trimming cost V 7 bases and J 6 bases, with 15 bases left between them. The germline gives CDR1 MNHEY, CDR2 SVGAGI.